This TCR beta chain was captured in a study of blood T cell repertoires in COVID-19. For the study at large: Whether acute or convalescent, the COVID-19 samples came from the United States, Italy and Spain. T cells, B-cell-depleted T cells, or PBMCs provided the cDNA or gDNA that served as material.

CDR1 and CDR2 (germline): SGHDN, FVKESK. Between the trimmed V and J ends, which lost 4 bases and 7 bases, there was a span of 13 bases. The CDR3 has 14 amino acids. Sequenced by immunoSEQ multiplex PCR; TCRdb stores in-frame clones only, minus some. The data show 90,000 to 150,000 clones, roughly 88% seen once. The chain joins TRBV14 to TRBJ2-2; tentative D call: TRBD2 (6 bases). The sequence came from a woman aged 45-65 years with active or convalescent COVID-19. Sequences were obtained from peripheral blood. CDR3 sequence (DNA): TGTGCCAGCAGCCGTGGGACTCCCCGCGGGGAGCTGTTTTTT. Residues: CASSRGTPRGELFF.